Below, 30 T cell receptor beta chains from the same sample are listed, as sequenced in a study of cytomegalovirus exposure and HLA in healthy donors. Researchers ran the PCR with 60 Vbeta and 13 Jbeta primers. TCRdb keeps only in-frame clones here, not all; method: immunoSEQ multiplex PCR. Of some 160,000 clones in the sample, just under 80% were seen once. Sequencing was done on a sample of PBMCs. The origin of the receptors is a woman between 40 and 50 years old in good health and CMV-seropositive.

This clone came up once. This chain uses TRBV5-1 with TRBJ2-5, with D tentatively TRBD1 (6 bases). This CDR3 is built from 13 residues. Deletions cut 8 bases from V and 2 bases from J, with 13 bases between. The germline gives CDR1 SGHRS, CDR2 YFSETQ. The CDR3 protein is CASSTGTQETQYF. In nucleotides, the CDR3 is TGCGCCAGTAGCACCGGGACACAAGAGACCCAGTACTTC.

This chain uses TRBV5-8 with TRBJ2-1, with D possibly matching TRBD2 (6 bases). The germline CDR1 and CDR2 sequences are SGHTS and YDEGEE. The length of the CDR3 is 13 residues. Trimming removed 2 bases from V and 8 bases from J, with 11 bases in between. The CDR3 region is CASSFGRGDEQFF. The CDR3 bases are TGTGCCAGCAGCTTCGGGCGGGGCGATGAGCAGTTCTTC. Supplemented by reference TRBV5-8 and TRBJ2-1, the full variable domain reads EAGVTQSPTHLIKTRGQQATLRCSPISGHTSVYWYQQALGLGLQFLLWYDEGEERNRGNFPPRFSGRQFPNYSSELNVNALELEDSALYLCASSFGRGDEQFFGPGTRLTVL.

The rearrangement joins TRBV20-1 to TRBJ1-1; D unclear. Germline V gives CDR1 DFQATT, CDR2 SNEGSKA (reference sequence). V lost 2 bases and J 8 bases, leaving 9 bases between the germline ends. This CDR3 is 11 amino acids long. For the CDR3, the DNA is TGCAGTGCTAGACCGCAGGTGGAAGCTTTCTTT. As protein: CSARPQVEAFF.

CDR3 in DNA: TGTGCCAGCAGGCCGAGCGGTAGCCAACTGGAGACCCAGTACTTC. Protein sequence: CASRPSGSQLETQYF. The chain combines TRBV9 with TRBJ2-5; a weak D match, TRBD2 (5 bases). The V and J ends lost 5 bases and 5 bases respectively, with 19 bases between them. There are 15 residues in the CDR3. In germline, CDR1 is SGDLS, CDR2 YYNGEE. The variable domain in full, with the rest retrieved from reference TRBV9 and TRBJ2-5, is DSGVTQTPKHLITATGQRVTLRCSPRSGDLSVYWYQQSLDQGLQFLIQYYNGEERAKGNILERFSAQQFPDLHSELNLSSLELGDSALYFCASRPSGSQLETQYFGPGTRLLVL.

The gene calls are TRBV7-3 and TRBJ1-1; D unclear. In germline, CDR1 is SGHTA, CDR2 FQGTGA. V lost 5 bases and J 10 bases, leaving 17 bases between the germline ends. CDR3 length equals 13 residues. The CDR3, as DNA: TGTGCCAGCAGCCCAGAGGCCGGGATTGCAGCTTTCTTT. Translating it yields CASSPEAGIAAFF.

V gene TRBV19 combines with J gene TRBJ2-3; D is possibly TRBD1 (6 bases). The V gene lost 8 bases and the J gene lost 5 bases, with 17 bases spanning the gap. Germline assignment: CDR1 LNHDA and CDR2 SQIVND (reference sequence). This CDR3 has 14 residues. The CDR3 coding sequence is TGTGCCAGTCAACGGAACAGGGTTGGAGATACGCAGTATTTT. It is translated as CASQRNRVGDTQYF.

The chain has TRBV7-2 and TRBJ2-3, with 10 positions matching TRBD1. The CDR3 is 17 residues long. V lost 4 bases, J lost 2 bases, and 9 bases stayed unmatched. The V gene's germline CDR1 is SGHTA and CDR2 FQGNSA. The CDR3 is CASSSSGTGVSTDTQYF. CDR3 in DNA: TGTGCCAGCAGCTCCTCGGGGACAGGGGTTTCCACAGATACGCAGTATTTT.

V usage is TRBV2 and J usage is TRBJ1-1, with D perhaps matching TRBD1 (6 bases). In germline, CDR1 is SNHLY, CDR2 FYNNEI. The CDR3 length is 15 residues. V was trimmed by 6 bases and J by 2 bases, leaving 16 bases between them. The CDR3 bases are TGTGCCAGCAGAGAAACCAGGGGCGGCAACACTGAAGCTTTCTTT. This encodes CASRETRGGNTEAFF.

In its sample, this clone ranks as medium-sized (0.01 to 0.1%). The chain couples TRBV6-5 to TRBJ1-1; maybe TRBD1 (6 bases). Germline assignment: CDR1 MNHEY and CDR2 SVGAGI. The CDR3 is made up of 13 amino acids. The ends were cut back, 7 bases at V and 3 bases at J, with 12 bases in the middle. The CDR3 here is CASKGVLDTEAFF. The CDR3, as DNA: TGTGCCAGCAAGGGGGTTCTGGACACTGAAGCTTTCTTT.

This clone was counted only a few times. The chain uses TRBV9 and TRBJ2-2; 10 bases are shared with TRBD1. Per the germline V gene, CDR1 is SGDLS and CDR2 is YYNGEE. V lost 4 bases and J lost 1; bases outside the gene matches: 4. The CDR3 loop spans 16 amino acids. DNA for the CDR3: TGTGCCAGCAGCCAAGGACAGGGGGAGAACACCGGGGAGCTGTTTTTT. Amino acids: CASSQGQGENTGELFF.

V gene TRBV15 combines with J gene TRBJ2-5, with 10 nucleotides matching TRBD2. In germline, CDR1 is LNHNV, CDR2 YYDKDF (reference sequence). Germline trimming cut 1 base from V and 3 bases from J; bases unmatched to any gene: 2. The CDR3 sequence is 15 residues long. The CDR3 loop reads CATSRGGLAEETQYF. The CDR3 DNA reads as TGTGCCACCAGCAGAGGTGGACTAGCGGAAGAGACCCAGTACTTC.

CDR3 loop: CASIQGLNTEAFF. The DNA of the CDR3 is TGTGCCAGCATACAGGGATTGAACACTGAAGCTTTCTTT. The chain recombines TRBV2 with TRBJ1-1; D is possibly TRBD1 (6 bases). Looked up from germline, CDR1 is SNHLY and CDR2 is FYNNEI. V was trimmed by 7 bases and J by 0 bases, leaving 9 bases between them. The CDR3 is 13 amino acids. The complete variable domain, with remaining parts taken from reference TRBV2 and TRBJ1-1, reads EPEVTQTPSHQVTQMGQEVILRCVPISNHLYFYWYRQILGQKVEFLVSFYNNEISEKSEIFDDQFSVERPDGSNFTLKIRSTKLEDSAMYFCASIQGLNTEAFFGQGTRLTVV.

The chain employs TRBV18 and TRBJ2-6; perhaps TRBD1 as D (6 bases). The V gene lost 2 bases and the J gene lost 0 bases, with 20 bases spanning the gap. Per germline, CDR1 KGHSH and CDR2 LQKENI. This CDR3 contains 20 residues. CDR3 bases: TGTGCCAGCTCACCAGGGGTACCGGGACATTTAAGCTCTGGGGCCAACGTCCTGACTTTC. Translated, it gives CASSPGVPGHLSSGANVLTF.

The rearrangement links TRBV5-6 to TRBJ1-1, with D hard to call. The germline V gene has CDR1 SGHDT and CDR2 YYEEEE. V lost 4 bases to trimming and J lost 1 base, with 11 bases between them. This CDR3 has 14 amino acids. Written as DNA, the CDR3 is TGTGCCAGCAGCCCAATCAGGCCGAACACTGAAGCTTTCTTT. Encoded protein: CASSPIRPNTEAFF.

V and J are TRBV15 and TRBJ1-2; no definite D call. Germline values: CDR1 LNHNV, CDR2 YYDKDF (reference sequence). V dropped 0 bases and J dropped 5 bases, with 10 bases sitting between them. CDR3 length: 14 residues. This CDR3 is CATSRERIPYGYTF. Written as DNA, the CDR3 is TGTGCCACCAGCAGAGAGCGCATACCATATGGCTACACCTTC.

The CDR3 nucleotides are TGTGCCAGCAGTGAAGATATCGGGGGACGGGAGCAGTACTTC. It codes for CASSEDIGGREQYF. The J gene is TRBJ2-7, the V gene TRBV6-1; a possible D gene is TRBD2 (6 bases). The germline V gene has CDR1 MNHNS and CDR2 SASEGT. The CDR3 runs to 14 residues. The ends were cut back, 1 base at V and 7 bases at J, with 14 bases in the middle.

The rearrangement links TRBV11-1 to TRBJ2-2; TRBD1 matches 9 bases. The junction had 8 bases not matched to a gene; V was cut back by 5 bases and J by 7 bases. This CDR3 has 15 amino acids. Germline CDR1 is SGHAT and CDR2 is FQDESV (reference sequence). CDR3 protein: CASSIQTGGLGELFF. The CDR3 DNA follows: TGTGCCAGCAGCATACAGACAGGGGGGCTCGGGGAGCTGTTTTTT.

This CDR3 reads CASSLVGTSGGYEQYF. CDR3 DNA: TGCGCCAGCAGCTTGGTAGGGACTAGCGGGGGGTACGAGCAGTACTTC. This chain links TRBV5-1 with TRBJ2-7; TRBD2 matches 15 bases. The CDR3 has 16 residues. Germline CDR1 is SGHRS and CDR2 is YFSETQ. The V segment lost 0 bases and the J segment 4 bases; nucleotides outside the gene matches: 2.

This clone occurred once. This chain links TRBV6-4 with TRBJ2-2, with 7 positions matching TRBD1. Germline CDR1 MRHNA, CDR2 SNTAGT. After removal of 6 bases from V and 5 bases from J, the junction contained 3 bases not matched to a gene. The CDR3 consists of 13 residues. In DNA, the CDR3 is TGTGCCAGCAGACAACAGGGGACCGGGGAGCTGTTTTTT. Protein product: CASRQQGTGELFF.

The CDR3 coding sequence is TGTGCCAGCAGCTTGCCACACAAGGGAGCTGGCTACACCTTC. It is translated as CASSLPHKGAGYTF. J is TRBJ1-2 and V is TRBV5-6; unclear D gene. Germline values: CDR1 SGHDT, CDR2 YYEEEE. The V gene lost 1 base and the J gene lost 7 bases, with 14 bases spanning the gap. CDR3 size: 14 residues.

The chain uses TRBV19 and TRBJ2-1, with unresolved D. Trimming stripped 1 base from V and 9 bases from J, with 10 bases between. The CDR3 loop spans 13 amino acids. Germline CDR1 reads LNHDA; CDR2 reads SQIVND (reference sequence). DNA for the CDR3: TGTGCCAGTAGTATAGTGAGTAGAAGTGAGCAGTTCTTC. Translated: CASSIVSRSEQFF.

This clone showed up just once. CDR3 amino acids: CASSLKENRGWGDDEAFF. The CDR3 DNA follows: TGCGCCAGCAGCCTGAAAGAAAACAGGGGATGGGGAGATGATGAAGCTTTCTTT. V and J are TRBV5-1 and TRBJ1-1, with 7 bases identical to TRBD1. The CDR3 loop spans 18 amino acids. The junction had 22 bases not matched to a gene; V was cut back by 4 bases and J by 7 bases. Germline V CDR1 and CDR2: SGHRS, YFSETQ.

V gene TRBV18 combines with J gene TRBJ2-5; no reliable D call. The CDR3 runs 12 residues. V gave up 2 bases and J gave up 3 bases, with 4 bases separating them. The V gene's germline CDR1 is KGHSH and CDR2 LQKENI. CDR3 in amino acids: CASSPVEETQYF. The CDR3 DNA reads as TGTGCCAGCTCACCAGTCGAAGAGACCCAGTACTTC.

To note about this clone: A junction boundary mismatches the germline segment, possibly from a read error. This chain joins TRBV20-1 and TRBJ1-1, with a possible D match to TRBD1 (5 bases). CDR3 size: 11 residues. In germline, CDR1 is DFQATT, CDR2 SNEGSKA (reference sequence). The CDR3 region has the DNA TGCAGTGCTAGCAGGGTCACTGGAGCTTTCTTT. Residues: CSASRVTGAFF.

The rearrangement uses TRBV10-3 and TRBJ2-1, with 7 positions matching TRBD2. Germline CDR1 and CDR2: ENHRY and SYGVKD. This CDR3 comprises 13 residues. V was clipped by 6 bases and J by 6 bases; unmatched bases: 5. CDR3 sequence: CAISWGGLNEQFF. CDR3 coding DNA: TGTGCCATCAGCTGGGGGGGTCTCAATGAGCAGTTCTTC.

The V gene is TRBV7-3, the J gene TRBJ2-3; D not resolved. The V gene's germline CDR1 is SGHTA and CDR2 FQGTGA. The CDR3 consists of 16 residues. V was cut by 1 base and J by 5 bases, with 16 bases left in between. The CDR3 region has the DNA TGTGCCAGCAGCTTAAGTCTAGGCCCCTTTGGAGATACGCAGTATTTT. This codes for CASSLSLGPFGDTQYF.

The chain combines TRBV14 with TRBJ2-5; unclear D gene. Germline V gene data show CDR1 as SGHDN and CDR2 as FVKESK. The CDR3 runs to 15 residues. V gave up 5 bases and J gave up 2 bases, with 15 bases separating them. The CDR3 here is CASSAALVNQETQYF. CDR3 bases: TGTGCCAGCAGCGCCGCGCTAGTCAATCAAGAGACCCAGTACTTC.

CDR3 loop: CASPRDTDTEAFF. The CDR3 bases are TGTGCCAGCCCGAGGGATACGGACACTGAAGCTTTCTTT. V is TRBV7-3 and J is TRBJ1-1, with D hard to call. CDR3 size: 13 residues. In germline, CDR1 is SGHTA, CDR2 FQGTGA. V was cut by 8 bases and J by 3 bases, with 13 bases left in between.

V gene TRBV11-3 combines with J gene TRBJ1-2; 7 bases are shared with TRBD1. The germline gives CDR1 SGHNT, CDR2 YENEEA. Unmatched junction bases numbered 5, after V lost 3 bases and J lost 7 bases. The length of the CDR3 is 13 residues. In nucleotides, the CDR3 is TGTGCCAGCAGCTTCTCAGGGGGTTTTGGCTACACCTTC. This gives the protein CASSFSGGFGYTF.

J is TRBJ2-3 and V is TRBV19, with 11 positions matching TRBD2. The CDR3 spans 19 residues. CDR1 and CDR2 (germline): LNHDA, SQIVND (reference sequence). V shed 0 bases, J shed 3 bases, and the junction held 11 bases outside the gene matches. The CDR3 DNA is TGTGCCAGTAGTATAGATCTGGAGACTAGCGGGGACATGACAGATACGCAGTATTTT. It specifies CASSIDLETSGDMTDTQYF.